A selection of T cell receptor beta chains follows, all from one sample in a study of shared clonotypes between healthy human individuals. Clones were read by immunoSEQ multiplex PCR, and TCRdb kept only the in-frame ones, dropping some. The table lists some 2 million clones, 95% of them singletons. The sequenced sample consisted of naive CD4+ T cells sorted from blood. The receptor set was obtained from a man aged 18 to 30 in good health. The CDR3 runs from the conserved cysteine through the conserved F or W. Each record gives: D gene, clone size, J gene, V gene, CDR3 protein, CDR3 DNA. A D gene is named only where the DNA matches it firmly. Some rows mark clone size as missing; the rest say once, few, many or name a class of expanded clone.

d_gene: NA
abundance: NA
j_gene: TRBJ2-3
v_gene: TRBV30
CDR3aa: CAWAPGRWRTDTQYF
CDR3nt: TGTGCCTGGGCCCCTGGTCGGTGGAGGACAGATACGCAGTATTTT

d_gene: NA
abundance: NA
j_gene: TRBJ1-5
v_gene: TRBV27
CDR3aa: CASSLLPRNQPQHF
CDR3nt: TGTGCCAGCAGTTTACTTCCGCGCAATCAGCCCCAGCATTTT

d_gene: NA
abundance: NA
j_gene: TRBJ2-1
v_gene: TRBV15
CDR3aa: CATSSGGLLRAYNEQFF
CDR3nt: TGTGCCACCAGCAGTGGGGGCCTATTACGGGCGTACAATGAGCAGTTCTTC

d_gene: TRBD1
abundance: once
j_gene: TRBJ1-2
v_gene: TRBV7-9
CDR3aa: CASSLDRGAFYGYTF
CDR3nt: TGTGCCAGCAGCCTGGACAGGGGGGCGTTCTATGGCTACACCTTC

d_gene: NA
abundance: NA
j_gene: TRBJ1-2
v_gene: TRBV5-1
CDR3aa: CASSVTGTEYGYTF
CDR3nt: TGCGCCAGCAGCGTGACCGGGACGGAATACGGCTACACCTTC

d_gene: TRBD2
abundance: NA
j_gene: TRBJ2-5
v_gene: TRBV4-1
CDR3aa: CASSHPRGAGGETQYF
CDR3nt: TGCGCCAGCAGCCATCCGCGGGGGGCCGGAGGGGAGACCCAGTACTTC

d_gene: NA
abundance: NA
j_gene: TRBJ1-1
v_gene: TRBV11-2
CDR3aa: CASSFSGGSTEAFF
CDR3nt: TGTGCCAGCAGCTTCTCAGGAGGGAGCACTGAAGCTTTCTTT

d_gene: NA
abundance: NA
j_gene: TRBJ1-6
v_gene: TRBV5-1
CDR3aa: CASSLEGHGTNSPLHF
CDR3nt: TGCGCCAGCAGCTTAGAGGGGCACGGGACTAATTCACCCCTCCACTTT

d_gene: NA
abundance: NA
j_gene: TRBJ2-2
v_gene: TRBV9
CDR3aa: CASSWDPRDTGELFF
CDR3nt: TGTGCCAGCAGCTGGGACCCTCGTGACACCGGGGAGCTGTTTTTT

d_gene: TRBD1
abundance: NA
j_gene: TRBJ2-4
v_gene: TRBV9
CDR3aa: CASSVAAGGLDIQYF
CDR3nt: TGTGCCAGCAGCGTAGCGGCAGGGGGCTTGGACATTCAGTACTTC

d_gene: NA
abundance: NA
j_gene: TRBJ1-5
v_gene: TRBV6-1
CDR3aa: CASSEGQANQPQHF
CDR3nt: TGTGCCAGCAGTGAAGGGCAGGCAAATCAGCCCCAGCATTTT

d_gene: TRBD1
abundance: once
j_gene: TRBJ1-2
v_gene: TRBV6-1
CDR3aa: CASSEADRAWYGYTF
CDR3nt: TGTGCCAGCAGTGAAGCGGACAGGGCTTGGTATGGCTACACCTTC

d_gene: NA
abundance: NA
j_gene: TRBJ2-6
v_gene: TRBV27
CDR3aa: CASSAAPSGANVLTF
CDR3nt: TGTGCCAGCAGTGCCGCACCCTCTGGGGCCAACGTCCTGACTTTC

d_gene: NA
abundance: NA
j_gene: TRBJ1-3
v_gene: TRBV15
CDR3aa: CATSQGISGNTIYF
CDR3nt: TGTGCCACCAGCCAGGGAATCTCTGGAAACACCATATATTTT

d_gene: NA
abundance: NA
j_gene: TRBJ1-4
v_gene: TRBV6-5
CDR3aa: CASTGTGGRRLFF
CDR3nt: TGTGCCAGCACGGGAACGGGTGGGCGAAGACTGTTTTTT

d_gene: NA
abundance: NA
j_gene: TRBJ2-5
v_gene: TRBV5-1
CDR3aa: CASSLDTQETQYF
CDR3nt: TGCGCCAGCAGCTTGGATACACAAGAGACCCAGTACTTC

d_gene: NA
abundance: once
j_gene: TRBJ1-2
v_gene: TRBV28
CDR3aa: CASSSAGDRAGYTF
CDR3nt: TGTGCCAGCAGTTCCGCAGGGGATAGGGCTGGCTACACCTTC

d_gene: NA
abundance: NA
j_gene: TRBJ1-1
v_gene: TRBV18
CDR3aa: CASSLLIQENTEAFF
CDR3nt: TGTGCCAGCTCACTATTAATACAAGAGAACACTGAAGCTTTCTTT

d_gene: NA
abundance: few
j_gene: TRBJ2-3
v_gene: TRBV9
CDR3aa: CASSVGPSRTDTQYF
CDR3nt: TGTGCCAGCAGCGTAGGGCCCTCCAGGACAGATACGCAGTATTTT

d_gene: NA
abundance: NA
j_gene: TRBJ2-2
v_gene: TRBV14
CDR3aa: CASSQVDRYTGELFF
CDR3nt: TGTGCCAGCAGCCAGGTGGACAGATATACCGGGGAGCTGTTTTTT

d_gene: TRBD1
abundance: NA
j_gene: TRBJ2-5
v_gene: TRBV6-5
CDR3aa: CASSLGQSLQETQYF
CDR3nt: TGTGCCAGCAGCCTGGGACAGAGTCTACAAGAGACCCAGTACTTC

d_gene: NA
abundance: NA
j_gene: TRBJ1-1
v_gene: TRBV28
CDR3aa: CASSRTLNTEAFF
CDR3nt: TGTGCCAGCAGTAGAACACTGAACACTGAAGCTTTCTTT

d_gene: TRBD1
abundance: NA
j_gene: TRBJ2-6
v_gene: TRBV30
CDR3aa: CAWRIPPDRSVRSGANVLTF
CDR3nt: TGTGCCTGGAGAATCCCGCCGGACAGGTCAGTTCGGTCTGGGGCCAACGTCCTGACTTTC

d_gene: NA
abundance: NA
j_gene: TRBJ2-7
v_gene: TRBV28
CDR3aa: CASGQSYEQYF
CDR3nt: TGTGCCAGCGGGCAGAGCTACGAGCAGTACTTC

d_gene: TRBD1
abundance: NA
j_gene: TRBJ2-5
v_gene: TRBV7-9
CDR3aa: CASSSWDSTQETQYF
CDR3nt: TGTGCCAGCAGCTCCTGGGACAGCACCCAAGAGACCCAGTACTTC

d_gene: NA
abundance: NA
j_gene: TRBJ1-2
v_gene: TRBV30
CDR3aa: CAWSLTTPEGYTF
CDR3nt: TGTGCCTGGAGTCTTACAACTCCTGAGGGCTACACCTTC

d_gene: TRBD2
abundance: NA
j_gene: TRBJ2-1
v_gene: TRBV6-5
CDR3aa: CASSLSGDYNEQFF
CDR3nt: TGTGCCAGCAGTTTGAGCGGGGATTACAATGAGCAGTTCTTC

d_gene: NA
abundance: once
j_gene: TRBJ2-7
v_gene: TRBV2
CDR3aa: CASGASGGAYEQYF
CDR3nt: TGTGCCAGCGGGGCGAGCGGTGGCGCCTACGAGCAGTACTTC

d_gene: NA
abundance: NA
j_gene: TRBJ2-7
v_gene: TRBV28
CDR3aa: CASRGQTSYEQYF
CDR3nt: TGTGCCAGCCGCGGACAGACTTCCTACGAGCAGTACTTC

d_gene: NA
abundance: NA
j_gene: TRBJ1-5
v_gene: TRBV5-6
CDR3aa: CASSSLNQPQHF
CDR3nt: TGTGCCAGCAGCTCGTTGAATCAGCCCCAGCATTTT

d_gene: TRBD2
abundance: NA
j_gene: TRBJ2-1
v_gene: TRBV29-1
CDR3aa: CSVAGVAGVVDEQFF
CDR3nt: TGCAGCGTTGCGGGAGTAGCGGGAGTTGTGGATGAGCAGTTCTTC

d_gene: NA
abundance: once
j_gene: TRBJ2-7
v_gene: TRBV9
CDR3aa: CASSQSTGPAIGQYF
CDR3nt: TGTGCCAGCAGCCAAAGCACAGGGCCGGCAATCGGGCAGTACTTC

d_gene: NA
abundance: NA
j_gene: TRBJ2-7
v_gene: TRBV5-1
CDR3aa: CASTLGQNREQYF
CDR3nt: TGCGCCAGCACCCTGGGACAAAATAGGGAGCAGTACTTC

d_gene: TRBD2
abundance: NA
j_gene: TRBJ2-3
v_gene: TRBV7-6
CDR3aa: CASSLAGTSGPNTQYF
CDR3nt: TGTGCCAGCAGCTTAGCCGGGACTAGCGGTCCTAATACGCAGTATTTT

d_gene: NA
abundance: NA
j_gene: TRBJ1-6
v_gene: TRBV28
CDR3aa: CASRAPSGTGNSPLHF
CDR3nt: TGTGCCAGCAGGGCCCCTTCGGGGACGGGAAATTCACCCCTCCACTTT

d_gene: TRBD1
abundance: NA
j_gene: TRBJ1-4
v_gene: TRBV11-2
CDR3aa: CASSSRTGGVNEKLFF
CDR3nt: TGTGCCAGCAGCTCTAGGACAGGGGGGGTTAATGAAAAACTGTTTTTT

d_gene: NA
abundance: NA
j_gene: TRBJ1-4
v_gene: TRBV19
CDR3aa: CASSIPPEGPGAAWIGEKLFF
CDR3nt: TGTGCCAGTAGTATTCCCCCTGAAGGTCCGGGAGCAGCCTGGATTGGTGAAAAACTGTTTTTT

d_gene: TRBD2
abundance: NA
j_gene: TRBJ2-1
v_gene: TRBV30
CDR3aa: CAWSVPTSGGFNEQFF
CDR3nt: TGTGCCTGGAGTGTCCCGACTAGCGGGGGTTTCAATGAGCAGTTCTTC

d_gene: NA
abundance: NA
j_gene: TRBJ1-6
v_gene: TRBV6-4
CDR3aa: CASRPTSGEPLHF
CDR3nt: TGTGCCAGCAGACCGACTTCGGGGGAGCCCCTCCACTTT

d_gene: NA
abundance: NA
j_gene: TRBJ1-4
v_gene: TRBV10-3
CDR3aa: CAISESSNEKLFF
CDR3nt: TGTGCCATCAGTGAGTCTTCTAATGAAAAACTGTTTTTT

d_gene: TRBD1
abundance: NA
j_gene: TRBJ1-2
v_gene: TRBV2
CDR3aa: CASRGQERGTNYGYTF
CDR3nt: TGTGCCAGCAGGGGACAGGAGAGAGGAACCAACTATGGCTACACCTTC

d_gene: TRBD1
abundance: NA
j_gene: TRBJ1-2
v_gene: TRBV6-5
CDR3aa: CASSTGQGAAGYTF
CDR3nt: TGTGCCAGCAGTACGGGACAGGGGGCCGCTGGCTACACCTTC

d_gene: TRBD1
abundance: NA
j_gene: TRBJ2-7
v_gene: TRBV15
CDR3aa: CATSSFGQGNWEQYF
CDR3nt: TGTGCCACCAGCAGTTTCGGACAGGGTAACTGGGAGCAGTACTTC

d_gene: TRBD1
abundance: NA
j_gene: TRBJ1-6
v_gene: TRBV2
CDR3aa: CASRQGASSPLHF
CDR3nt: TGTGCCAGCCGACAGGGGGCTAGTTCACCCCTCCACTTT

d_gene: TRBD1
abundance: once
j_gene: TRBJ1-5
v_gene: TRBV30
CDR3aa: CAWSPPRQGRHSNQPQHF
CDR3nt: TGTGCCTGGAGTCCCCCCCGACAGGGTCGGCATAGCAATCAGCCCCAGCATTTT

d_gene: NA
abundance: NA
j_gene: TRBJ2-1
v_gene: TRBV19
CDR3aa: CAVSSGQFF
CDR3nt: TGTGCCGTTAGCTCGGGGCAGTTCTTC

d_gene: NA
abundance: NA
j_gene: TRBJ1-2
v_gene: TRBV30
CDR3aa: CAWSVRTDSNYGYTF
CDR3nt: TGTGCCTGGAGTGTACGGACGGATTCTAACTATGGCTACACCTTC

d_gene: NA
abundance: NA
j_gene: TRBJ2-5
v_gene: TRBV28
CDR3aa: CASSLAGYQETQYF
CDR3nt: TGTGCCAGCAGTTTAGCTGGCTATCAAGAGACCCAGTACTTC

d_gene: NA
abundance: NA
j_gene: TRBJ2-7
v_gene: TRBV18
CDR3aa: CASSPLELDEQYF
CDR3nt: TGTGCCAGCTCACCATTGGAACTCGACGAGCAGTACTTC

d_gene: NA
abundance: NA
j_gene: TRBJ2-1
v_gene: TRBV9
CDR3aa: CASSAQGQLSGAQFF
CDR3nt: TGTGCCAGCAGCGCCCAGGGACAGCTTAGCGGGGCGCAGTTCTTC

d_gene: NA
abundance: NA
j_gene: TRBJ1-5
v_gene: TRBV2
CDR3aa: CASSEVDKGNQPQHF
CDR3nt: TGTGCCAGCAGTGAGGTAGATAAGGGCAATCAGCCCCAGCATTTT

d_gene: NA
abundance: NA
j_gene: TRBJ2-3
v_gene: TRBV28
CDR3aa: CASSFGGQSTDTQYF
CDR3nt: TGTGCCAGCAGTTTCGGCGGACAGAGCACAGATACGCAGTATTTT

d_gene: NA
abundance: NA
j_gene: TRBJ2-1
v_gene: TRBV15
CDR3aa: CATSEDPSSYNEQFF
CDR3nt: TGTGCCACCAGCGAAGACCCTAGCTCCTACAATGAGCAGTTCTTC

d_gene: NA
abundance: NA
j_gene: TRBJ2-7
v_gene: TRBV7-4
CDR3aa: CASSIRGAYEQYF
CDR3nt: TGTGCCAGCAGCATAAGGGGGGCCTACGAGCAGTACTTC

d_gene: NA
abundance: NA
j_gene: TRBJ2-7
v_gene: TRBV6-4
CDR3aa: CASSVEVGYEQYF
CDR3nt: TGTGCCAGCAGTGTTGAGGTAGGGTACGAGCAGTACTTC

d_gene: NA
abundance: NA
j_gene: TRBJ2-7
v_gene: TRBV5-1
CDR3aa: CASSLEGKVSVSSYEQYF
CDR3nt: TGCGCCAGCAGCTTGGAGGGGAAGGTGTCGGTCAGCTCCTACGAGCAGTACTTC

d_gene: TRBD1
abundance: once
j_gene: TRBJ1-2
v_gene: TRBV5-6
CDR3aa: CASSSGQAVNYGYTF
CDR3nt: TGTGCCAGCAGCTCAGGACAGGCGGTCAACTATGGCTACACCTTC